The clone carrying this T cell receptor beta chain has just a few counts. Its antigen remains unidentified. The study enrolled patients aged 18 to 65 with newly diagnosed hyperthyroidism of under 2 months' duration. The CDR3 covers 15 residues. The V gene's germline CDR1 is MNHNS and CDR2 SASEGT. Deletions cut 2 bases from V and 2 bases from J, with 13 bases between. The data stem from a study of T cells in Graves' hyperthyroidism and ophthalmopathy. The source material, RNA transcripts, was used to amplify TCR beta CDR3 regions. The HTBI primer set drove a first-round RT-PCR of the TCR CDR3. Each CDR3 protein gets one entry after TCRdb re-called the multiplex PCR reads with MiXCR. Of about 400,000 distinct CDR3 sequences listed, approximately 15% were seen once; the top ten hold 5% to 6%. Study-wide results and limits: Model output signaled ophthalmopathy a median about 6.3 months ahead of onset. A model using 13 V-J features told ophthalmopathy apart from stable hyperthyroidism.

The chain uses TRBV6-1 and TRBJ2-7; D is perhaps TRBD1 (5 bases). The source of this sequence is a woman aged 18 to 35 with Graves' hyperthyroidism. Source material: blood. The CDR3 coding sequence is TGTGCCAGCAGTGAACAGGTTTTAGGGGCCTACGAGCAGTACTTC. The encoded protein is CASSEQVLGAYEQYF.